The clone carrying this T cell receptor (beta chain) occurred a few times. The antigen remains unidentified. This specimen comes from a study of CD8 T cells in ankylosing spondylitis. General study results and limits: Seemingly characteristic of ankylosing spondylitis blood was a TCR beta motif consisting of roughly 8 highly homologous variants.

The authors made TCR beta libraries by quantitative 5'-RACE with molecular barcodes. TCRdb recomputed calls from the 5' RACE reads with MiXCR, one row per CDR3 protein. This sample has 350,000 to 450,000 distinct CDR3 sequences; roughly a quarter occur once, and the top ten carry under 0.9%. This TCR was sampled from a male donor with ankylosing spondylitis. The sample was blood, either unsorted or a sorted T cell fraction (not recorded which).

The CDR3: CASSDTDRGYYGYTF. As DNA, the CDR3 is TGTGCCAGCAGCGATACCGACAGGGGGTATTATGGCTACACCTTC. The chain has TRBV7-2 and TRBJ1-2, with 9 bases matching TRBD1. Germline assignment: CDR1 SGHTA and CDR2 FQGNSA. This CDR3 region has 15 residues. V lost 5 bases to trimming and J lost 5 bases; unmatched junction nucleotides: 9.